This T cell receptor (beta chain) is drawn from a study of shared clonotypes between healthy human individuals. At the level of the study: Per donor, three plates held CD4 naive cells, three held CD4 memory, two held CD8 naive and one held CD8 memory.

Study-level results: Naive CD4 clonotype sharing across a few donors was approximately 5.2%.

Points on this clone: Its antigen is as yet unknown.

The trim removed 5 bases at V and 5 bases at J, leaving 5 bases unmatched. Germline V gene sequence: CDR1 SGHTA, CDR2 FQGNSA. The CDR3 spans 15 residues. Sequencing was at deep level. Genomic DNA (from each subset) was split evenly across several immunoSEQ plates. Assay: immunoSEQ multiplex PCR; the TCRdb copy retains only in-frame clones and omits some. Among about a million clones listed, roughly 77% were seen once. Sequences were obtained from memory CD4+ T cells from PBMCs. Regarding subset: CD45RA-negative fraction. The rearrangement uses TRBV7-2 and TRBJ2-3; 12 nucleotides match TRBD2. The sequence came from a man aged 18 to 35 in good health. Some clones in this sample may be carry-over from other donors' samples. CDR3 loop: CASSASGRGLDTQYF. The CDR3, as DNA: TGTGCCAGCAGCGCTAGCGGGAGGGGTTTAGATACGCAGTATTTT.